This T cell receptor (beta chain) is drawn from a study of CD8 T cells in cerebrospinal fluid in Alzheimer's disease (dated by TCRdb to about 2020). A note on the overall study: The study used two single-cell methods, plate-based nested PCR sequencing and droplet-based sequencing, to evaluate clonal expansion of CSF T cells. In the droplet-based CSF analysis comparing patients with controls, some 10 healthy controls (around 11,000 cells) and some 10 patients with MCI or Alzheimer's disease (roughly 10,000 cells) were included. A total of roughly 24 samples were covered by the CSF gene-expression analysis, which included Parkinson's disease patients. Whether clonally expanded T cells were present in cerebrospinal fluid from healthy elderly individuals and from patients with neurodegenerative disease was tested. Study-level results and caveats: Only samples with detectable clones (approximately 11 healthy, 5 MCI, 5 AD, 6 PD) were included in the overall clonality comparison. In patients with MCI or Alzheimer's disease, the biggest CSF clone accounted for a larger percentage of TCRs than in controls. In pooled data, a highly expanded clone (at least 3% of TCRs) was found in 1 of 10 healthy subjects versus 4 of 6 Alzheimer's patients. Finding EBV-specific TCRs in CSF, the authors cautioned, does not establish a causal link between EBV and Alzheimer's disease. The EBV-specific clones were neither the most highly expanded clones nor enriched among patients.

From a lookup of the germline V gene (reference sequence), CDR1 and CDR2 are MNHEY and SMNVEV. From the cysteine through the phenylalanine, the CDR3 covers 13 amino acids. No DNA is listed. Acute infectious disease was absent in all participants, and all participants were in good physical condition. Neurodegeneration in patients was confirmed with biomarkers including neurofilament, amyloid-beta and tau. Live CSF cells for droplet-based sequencing were sorted with a live/dead marker. To pellet immune cells, CSF obtained by lumbar puncture was centrifuged at 300g. Each CSF sample was examined for red blood cells, and any sample with blood contamination was excluded. CSF cells were cryopreserved in freezing medium, frozen at -80 degrees C overnight, and then transferred to liquid nitrogen for storage. CSF samples were stored for less than six months before analysis. The library was prepared using 10x single-cell sequencing. CSF cells were profiled with 10X Genomics single-cell V(D)J and 5' gene-expression libraries. CSF single-cell TCR libraries were sequenced on an Illumina NextSeq550. From the authors' description of their analysis: After V(D)J reads were mapped to the vdj-GRCh38 alts ensemble 2.0.0 reference, the Cell Ranger vdj pipeline was used to analyse the reads. Clonotypes were defined as cell barcodes sharing the same set of productive CDR3 nucleotide sequences. To link clonality with transcriptional profiles, clonotype information was incorporated into Seurat v3.0 gene-expression metadata. CSF cells with more than 1,800 genes, more than 7,500 UMIs or more than 10% mitochondrial reads were excluded. To find TCRs with known antigen specificity, CDR3-beta sequences were matched against VDJdb. Only TCRs with complete alpha and beta chains were included in the network analysis of clone sharing, which used the R package qgraph. TCRdb reprocessed the raw reads; every CDR3 protein sequence is a single record, and DNA is not supplied. Here the V and J calls rest on TCRdb's processing, not on the authors' analysis. The sample has 1,400 to 1,500 distinct CDR3 sequences on record. Of the sample, 4.5% to 7% is held by the ten largest clones.

Its count unrecorded, this clonotype is large (0.1 to 1%) by frequency. This receptor's antigen is unknown. The receptor was isolated from a human donor with Alzheimer's disease. Sample: cerebrospinal fluid. This sequence uses TRBV27 and TRBJ1-2; TCRdb lists TRBD1, though no DNA is available to test this call. The CDR3 protein: CASGGAFNYGYTF.